The 6 T cell receptor beta chains below all came from one sample that was sequenced in a study of control samples from healthy donors and cancer patients (TCRdb year 2020). Library preparation was by the immunoSEQ multiplex PCR assay. Entries here come from immuneACCESS through TCRdb and include only in-frame sequences with V and J called. Some clones fail to appear in such tables; in the studies checked, an unresolved V gene covers under half of the shortfall, and the cause of the remainder is unknown. The table for this sample lists 90,000 to 100,000 clones; roughly four fifths of them were counted only once. 2% to 2.5% of the sample is taken by the ten largest. Sequenced input: blood. These receptors were taken from a man aged 55 to 69 in good health.

The chain recombines TRBV10-3 with TRBJ1-2; weak D call: TRBD1 (5 bases). CDR1 ENHRY and CDR2 SYGVKD come from the germline V gene. This CDR3 has 12 residues. Trimming cost V 8 bases and J 8 bases, with 15 bases left between them. CDR3 sequence (DNA): TGTGCCATCGGGGACCGCGGGAGCGGCTACACCTTC. The encoded protein is CAIGDRGSGYTF.

The sample holds one count of this clone. The chain's CDR3 is CASRYRLDFDTGELFF. CDR3 bases: TGTGCCAGCAGGTACAGGCTAGATTTCGACACCGGGGAGCTGTTTTTT. V and J are TRBV6-5 and TRBJ2-2; D is possibly TRBD1 (5 bases). Germline assignment: CDR1 MNHEY and CDR2 SVGAGI. V lost 6 bases to trimming and J lost 3 bases, with 17 bases between them. This CDR3 is 16 amino acids long.

The rearrangement joins TRBV7-9 to TRBJ1-1, with TRBD1 as a possible D gene (5 bases). The CDR3 has 15 amino acids. V shed 5 bases and J shed 1 base, with 14 bases lying between them. Germline lookup yields CDR1 SEHNR and CDR2 FQNEAQ (reference sequence). CDR3 DNA sequence: TGTGCCAGCAGCCCCCAGAGGGGTTCGAACACTGAAGCTTTCTTT. Residues: CASSPQRGSNTEAFF.

The rearrangement joins TRBV7-7 to TRBJ1-4; D is perhaps TRBD1 (5 bases). V was trimmed by 4 bases and J by 4 bases, leaving 13 bases between them. This CDR3 region has 15 residues. CDR1 is SSHAT, CDR2 FNYEAQ, per germline (reference sequence). DNA of the CDR3: TGTGCCAGCAGCTCGACCGACAGCTATAATGAAAAACTGTTTTTT. The encoded protein is CASSSTDSYNEKLFF.

This chain connects TRBV6-5 to TRBJ2-3, with TRBD1 as a possible D gene (5 bases). The CDR3 contains 13 residues. Looked up from germline, CDR1 is MNHEY and CDR2 is SVGAGI. Between the trimmed V and J ends, which lost 6 bases and 6 bases, there was a span of 13 bases. The CDR3 DNA is TGTGCCAGCAGCCTCAGGGTTATGGATACGCAGTATTTT. Protein product: CASSLRVMDTQYF.

V is TRBV5-1 and J is TRBJ2-1, with D hard to call. The V end was cut by 0 bases, the J end by 8 bases, with 12 bases between. There are 14 residues in the CDR3. Germline CDR1 and CDR2: SGHRS and YFSETQ. The CDR3 DNA follows: TGCGCCAGCAGCTTGGAGCCCGGACGGGATGAGCAGTTCTTC. This codes for CASSLEPGRDEQFF.